These T cell receptor beta chains were read from a single sample in a study of siplizumab effects on memory and regulatory T cells. Using immunoSEQ multiplex PCR, the repertoire was profiled, and TCRdb retains in-frame clones only, with some absent. Seen here are around 100,000 clones, about 94% observed once, and the top ten hold about 0.62%. The sample consisted of Tregs sorted from blood. These receptors were collected from a human donor in good health. Both conserved end residues are part of each CDR3. A D gene is named only where the DNA matches it firmly. Only part of the rows carry a size: once, few, many, or a class if the clone is expanded.

v_gene: TRBV30
abundance: -
j_gene: TRBJ2-7
len: 17
d_gene: TRBD2
CDR3aa: CAWSVPQPLAGGDEQYF
CDR3nt: TGTGCCTGGAGTGTACCGCAACCACTAGCGGGAGGGGACGAGCAGTACTTC

v_gene: TRBV14
abundance: -
j_gene: TRBJ2-3
len: 15
d_gene: -
CDR3aa: CASRRGQSWADTQYF
CDR3nt: TGTGCCAGCAGACGCGGACAGTCGTGGGCAGATACGCAGTATTTT

v_gene: TRBV6-1
abundance: -
j_gene: TRBJ2-5
len: 15
d_gene: TRBD1
CDR3aa: CASSHQGQPQETQYF
CDR3nt: TGTGCCAGCAGCCACCAGGGACAGCCCCAAGAGACCCAGTACTTC

v_gene: TRBV7-6
abundance: -
j_gene: TRBJ2-5
len: 15
d_gene: -
CDR3aa: CASSLALGEGETQYF
CDR3nt: TGTGCCAGCAGCTTAGCACTAGGGGAAGGAGAGACCCAGTACTTC

v_gene: TRBV30
abundance: -
j_gene: TRBJ2-5
len: 15
d_gene: TRBD1
CDR3aa: CAWAFRQGNQETQYF
CDR3nt: TGTGCCTGGGCCTTTAGACAGGGGAATCAAGAGACCCAGTACTTC

v_gene: TRBV19
abundance: -
j_gene: TRBJ2-1
len: 17
d_gene: TRBD2
CDR3aa: CASSNEGLGFSYNEQFF
CDR3nt: TGTGCCAGTAGTAATGAGGGACTAGGCTTCTCCTACAATGAGCAGTTCTTC

v_gene: TRBV6-1
abundance: -
j_gene: TRBJ2-7
len: 15
d_gene: -
CDR3aa: CASSERTALRYEQYF
CDR3nt: TGTGCCAGCAGTGAACGGACGGCCCTCCGGTACGAGCAGTACTTC

v_gene: TRBV5-1
abundance: -
j_gene: TRBJ1-1
len: 14
d_gene: -
CDR3aa: CASRSWRANTEAFF
CDR3nt: TGCGCCAGCCGGAGTTGGAGGGCAAACACTGAAGCTTTCTTT

v_gene: TRBV5-6
abundance: -
j_gene: TRBJ2-2
len: 14
d_gene: -
CDR3aa: CASSTTWNTGELFF
CDR3nt: TGTGCCAGCAGCACCACCTGGAACACCGGGGAGCTGTTTTTT

v_gene: TRBV10-2
abundance: -
j_gene: TRBJ2-7
len: 13
d_gene: TRBD1
CDR3aa: CASERGPSYEQYF
CDR3nt: TGCGCCAGCGAGAGGGGGCCGAGCTACGAGCAGTACTTC

v_gene: TRBV5-8
abundance: -
j_gene: TRBJ2-2
len: 16
d_gene: -
CDR3aa: CASSFVGVGNTGELFF
CDR3nt: TGTGCCAGCAGCTTTGTAGGGGTAGGGAACACCGGGGAGCTGTTTTTT

v_gene: TRBV7-9
abundance: -
j_gene: TRBJ2-7
len: 14
d_gene: -
CDR3aa: CASRRGQSSYEQYF
CDR3nt: TGTGCCAGCAGGCGGGGACAGAGCTCCTACGAGCAGTACTTC

v_gene: TRBV9
abundance: -
j_gene: TRBJ2-3
len: 18
d_gene: TRBD2
CDR3aa: CASSAQPTSGRAGDTQYF
CDR3nt: TGTGCCAGCAGCGCACAACCTACTAGCGGGAGGGCCGGAGATACGCAGTATTTT

v_gene: TRBV19
abundance: -
j_gene: TRBJ2-1
len: 15
d_gene: -
CDR3aa: CASSMSGGAAGKQFF
CDR3nt: TGTGCCAGTAGTATGTCTGGGGGCGCCGCGGGTAAGCAGTTCTTC

v_gene: TRBV6-1
abundance: -
j_gene: TRBJ2-7
len: 13
d_gene: -
CDR3aa: CASTERQALEQYF
CDR3nt: TGTGCCAGCACGGAACGACAAGCCTTGGAGCAGTACTTC

v_gene: TRBV6-6
abundance: -
j_gene: TRBJ1-2
len: 14
d_gene: -
CDR3aa: CASTTGAMGKGYTF
CDR3nt: TGTGCCAGCACCACGGGTGCCATGGGTAAGGGCTACACCTTC

v_gene: TRBV5-1
abundance: -
j_gene: TRBJ2-1
len: 15
d_gene: -
CDR3aa: CASSFQGGSYNEQFF
CDR3nt: TGCGCCAGCAGCTTTCAGGGGGGATCCTACAATGAGCAGTTCTTC

v_gene: TRBV30
abundance: once
j_gene: TRBJ1-6
len: 19
d_gene: -
CDR3aa: CAWSALSITRTGLNSPLHF
CDR3nt: TGTGCCTGGAGTGCCCTCTCCATTACTAGAACAGGGCTGAATTCACCCCTCCACTTT

v_gene: TRBV2
abundance: -
j_gene: TRBJ2-1
len: 14
d_gene: -
CDR3aa: CASESGRSYNEQFF
CDR3nt: TGTGCCAGCGAGAGCGGACGGTCCTACAATGAGCAGTTCTTC

v_gene: TRBV4-2
abundance: -
j_gene: TRBJ2-4
len: 17
d_gene: -
CDR3aa: CASSPRGTGKLKNIQYF
CDR3nt: TGTGCCAGCAGCCCAAGAGGGACGGGGAAACTTAAAAACATTCAGTACTTC

v_gene: TRBV9
abundance: -
j_gene: TRBJ2-2
len: 19
d_gene: TRBD1
CDR3aa: CASSVAKGQGLVNTGELFF
CDR3nt: TGTGCCAGCAGCGTAGCCAAAGGACAGGGGTTGGTCAACACCGGGGAGCTGTTTTTT

v_gene: TRBV11-2
abundance: -
j_gene: TRBJ1-3
len: 17
d_gene: TRBD1
CDR3aa: CASSTPIDRGLGNTIYF
CDR3nt: TGTGCCAGCAGCACACCCATTGACAGGGGGCTTGGAAACACCATATATTTT

v_gene: TRBV11-2
abundance: -
j_gene: TRBJ2-5
len: 14
d_gene: TRBD2
CDR3aa: CASSLSGGAVTQYF
CDR3nt: TGTGCCAGCAGCCTTAGCGGGGGGGCCGTGACCCAGTACTTC

v_gene: TRBV5-1
abundance: -
j_gene: TRBJ1-2
len: 14
d_gene: -
CDR3aa: CASSLNDWNYGYTF
CDR3nt: TGCGCCAGCAGCCTCAATGACTGGAACTATGGCTACACCTTC

v_gene: TRBV7-9
abundance: -
j_gene: TRBJ2-3
len: 17
d_gene: -
CDR3aa: CASSGGGVRDSTDTQYF
CDR3nt: TGTGCCAGCAGTGGGGGTGGGGTCCGGGATAGCACAGATACGCAGTATTTT

v_gene: TRBV13
abundance: -
j_gene: TRBJ2-1
len: 16
d_gene: TRBD2
CDR3aa: CASSFISGSLGNEQFF
CDR3nt: TGTGCCAGCAGCTTTATAAGCGGGAGTCTAGGCAATGAGCAGTTCTTC

v_gene: TRBV4-1
abundance: -
j_gene: TRBJ2-1
len: 14
d_gene: TRBD1
CDR3aa: CASARDYRGPEQFF
CDR3nt: TGCGCCAGCGCCCGGGACTACAGGGGGCCTGAGCAGTTCTTC

v_gene: TRBV6-5
abundance: -
j_gene: TRBJ2-1
len: 14
d_gene: TRBD1
CDR3aa: CASSYRGQHNEQFF
CDR3nt: TGTGCCAGCAGTTACAGGGGACAGCACAATGAGCAGTTCTTC

v_gene: TRBV4-1
abundance: once
j_gene: TRBJ1-4
len: 13
d_gene: TRBD1
CDR3aa: CASRDRVVGKLFF
CDR3nt: TGCGCCAGCCGAGACAGGGTGGTTGGAAAACTGTTTTTT

v_gene: TRBV11-2
abundance: -
j_gene: TRBJ2-7
len: 14
d_gene: -
CDR3aa: CASSLVPDPYEQYF
CDR3nt: TGTGCCAGCAGCTTAGTGCCGGACCCCTACGAGCAGTACTTC

v_gene: TRBV18
abundance: once
j_gene: TRBJ2-7
len: 14
d_gene: -
CDR3aa: CASSPSGATYEQYF
CDR3nt: TGTGCCAGCTCACCATCTGGGGCCACCTACGAGCAGTACTTC

v_gene: TRBV5-1
abundance: -
j_gene: TRBJ2-7
len: 17
d_gene: TRBD1
CDR3aa: CASSALSGQGSPYEQYF
CDR3nt: TGCGCCAGCAGCGCTTTATCGGGACAGGGGTCACCCTACGAGCAGTACTTC

v_gene: TRBV9
abundance: -
j_gene: TRBJ2-7
len: 15
d_gene: TRBD2
CDR3aa: CASSLGTSGFYEQYF
CDR3nt: TGTGCCAGCAGCCTAGGGACTAGCGGATTCTACGAGCAGTACTTC

v_gene: TRBV9
abundance: -
j_gene: TRBJ1-1
len: 15
d_gene: -
CDR3aa: CASSGRTSMNTEAFF
CDR3nt: TGTGCCAGCAGCGGAAGGACATCCATGAACACTGAAGCTTTCTTT

v_gene: TRBV6-5
abundance: -
j_gene: TRBJ1-3
len: 12
d_gene: -
CDR3aa: CASKGSGNTIYF
CDR3nt: TGTGCCAGCAAGGGCTCTGGAAACACCATATATTTT

v_gene: TRBV5-1
abundance: -
j_gene: TRBJ2-3
len: 15
d_gene: TRBD1
CDR3aa: CASSPRTGEADTQYF
CDR3nt: TGCGCCAGCAGCCCGAGGACAGGGGAGGCAGATACGCAGTATTTT

v_gene: TRBV10-3
abundance: -
j_gene: TRBJ2-7
len: 14
d_gene: TRBD1
CDR3aa: CAIRDRGSNYEQYF
CDR3nt: TGTGCCATCAGGGACAGGGGATCTAACTACGAGCAGTACTTC

v_gene: TRBV4-2
abundance: -
j_gene: TRBJ2-6
len: 15
d_gene: -
CDR3aa: CASSQDWDLANVLTF
CDR3nt: TGTGCCAGCAGCCAAGACTGGGACCTGGCCAACGTCCTGACTTTC

v_gene: TRBV9
abundance: -
j_gene: TRBJ2-1
len: 13
d_gene: -
CDR3aa: CASAKGVRGEQFF
CDR3nt: TGTGCCAGCGCGAAGGGAGTCCGAGGTGAGCAGTTCTTC

v_gene: TRBV7-9
abundance: -
j_gene: TRBJ1-1
len: 13
d_gene: -
CDR3aa: CASSFVRDTEAFF
CDR3nt: TGTGCCAGCAGCTTCGTCAGGGATACTGAAGCTTTCTTT

v_gene: TRBV27
abundance: -
j_gene: TRBJ1-2
len: 18
d_gene: TRBD1
CDR3aa: CASSRQGASSRGWYGYTF
CDR3nt: TGTGCCAGCTCTAGACAGGGGGCGAGTTCGCGCGGTTGGTATGGCTACACCTTC

v_gene: TRBV25-1
abundance: -
j_gene: TRBJ2-7
len: 14
d_gene: -
CDR3aa: CASSEQGYPYEQYF
CDR3nt: TGTGCCAGCAGTGAACAGGGTTATCCCTACGAGCAGTACTTC

v_gene: TRBV27
abundance: -
j_gene: TRBJ1-4
len: 16
d_gene: TRBD1
CDR3aa: CASSPPRTGRNEKLFF
CDR3nt: TGTGCCAGCAGTCCGCCGCGGACAGGGAGGAATGAAAAACTGTTTTTT

v_gene: TRBV6-5
abundance: -
j_gene: TRBJ1-2
len: 10
d_gene: -
CDR3aa: CASWGRGYTF
CDR3nt: TGTGCCAGCTGGGGGAGAGGCTACACCTTC

v_gene: TRBV2
abundance: medium-sized
j_gene: TRBJ1-4
len: 14
d_gene: -
CDR3aa: CASCLTRGPGRLFF
CDR3nt: TGTGCCAGCTGTCTCACCCGGGGGCCGGGCCGGCTGTTTTTT

v_gene: TRBV2
abundance: -
j_gene: TRBJ2-7
len: 16
d_gene: -
CDR3aa: CASSDFRGDGTYEQYF
CDR3nt: TGTGCCAGCAGTGATTTTAGAGGGGACGGCACCTACGAGCAGTACTTC

v_gene: TRBV10-1
abundance: -
j_gene: TRBJ2-3
len: 15
d_gene: TRBD2
CDR3aa: CASSATSGTPDTQYF
CDR3nt: TGCGCCAGCAGTGCGACTAGCGGGACACCAGATACGCAGTATTTT

v_gene: TRBV6-1
abundance: -
j_gene: TRBJ2-3
len: 13
d_gene: -
CDR3aa: CASSETTGQKQYF
CDR3nt: TGTGCCAGCAGTGAAACAACAGGGCAAAAGCAGTATTTT

v_gene: TRBV10-3
abundance: -
j_gene: TRBJ1-1
len: 14
d_gene: -
CDR3aa: CAISVVGGNTEAFF
CDR3nt: TGTGCCATCAGTGTTGTGGGAGGGAACACTGAAGCTTTCTTT

v_gene: TRBV2
abundance: -
j_gene: TRBJ2-7
len: 14
d_gene: -
CDR3aa: CASNLLQPPYEQYF
CDR3nt: TGTGCCAGCAACTTACTCCAACCCCCCTACGAGCAGTACTTC

v_gene: TRBV7-2
abundance: -
j_gene: TRBJ2-2
len: 15
d_gene: -
CDR3aa: CASSETNTNTGELFF
CDR3nt: TGTGCCAGCAGCGAAACCAATACTAACACCGGGGAGCTGTTTTTT

v_gene: TRBV6-1
abundance: -
j_gene: TRBJ1-2
len: 13
d_gene: -
CDR3aa: CASRGDSYYGYTF
CDR3nt: TGTGCCAGCAGGGGGGACTCTTACTATGGCTACACCTTC

v_gene: TRBV5-1
abundance: -
j_gene: TRBJ2-3
len: 17
d_gene: TRBD2
CDR3aa: CASSGGVSGRWADTQYF
CDR3nt: TGCGCCAGCAGCGGGGGGGTCAGCGGGAGATGGGCAGATACGCAGTATTTT

v_gene: TRBV7-9
abundance: -
j_gene: TRBJ1-4
len: 15
d_gene: TRBD1
CDR3aa: CASSLQTGGAEKLFF
CDR3nt: TGTGCCAGCAGCCTGCAGACAGGGGGAGCGGAAAAACTGTTTTTT

v_gene: TRBV6-5
abundance: -
j_gene: TRBJ1-6
len: 12
d_gene: -
CDR3aa: CASSYRGSPLHF
CDR3nt: TGTGCCAGCAGTTACAGGGGATCACCCCTCCACTTT

v_gene: TRBV7-9
abundance: -
j_gene: TRBJ2-2
len: 14
d_gene: -
CDR3aa: CASSLSGTAGELFF
CDR3nt: TGTGCCAGCAGCCTCAGCGGTACGGCCGGGGAGCTGTTTTTT

v_gene: TRBV29-1
abundance: -
j_gene: TRBJ2-1
len: 14
d_gene: TRBD2
CDR3aa: CSVVFPRERNEQFF
CDR3nt: TGCAGCGTTGTATTTCCGCGGGAGAGGAATGAGCAGTTCTTC

v_gene: TRBV6-4
abundance: -
j_gene: TRBJ2-1
len: 15
d_gene: TRBD2
CDR3aa: CASSRLAGYYNEQFF
CDR3nt: TGTGCCAGCAGCCGACTAGCGGGTTACTACAATGAGCAGTTCTTC

v_gene: TRBV14
abundance: -
j_gene: TRBJ1-5
len: 17
d_gene: -
CDR3aa: CASSQAGRPYRNQPQHF
CDR3nt: TGTGCCAGCAGCCAAGCGGGGAGGCCTTATCGCAATCAGCCCCAGCATTTT

v_gene: TRBV19
abundance: -
j_gene: TRBJ1-2
len: 12
d_gene: -
CDR3aa: CASSPHGYGYTF
CDR3nt: TGTGCCAGTAGTCCACACGGATATGGCTACACCTTC